This is a list of T cell receptor beta chains from one sample in a study of CD8+CD57+ T cells in acquired aplastic anemia. TCRdb used MiXCR to reprocess the reads, holding one entry per CDR3 protein. The repertoire has some 200,000 distinct CDR3 sequences, approximately 35% of them found once; the top ten carry around 1.1%. Specimen: sorted CD4+, CD8+, or CD8+CD57+ T cells (not recorded which) from PBMCs. These TCRs come from a human donor in good health, serving as a control. CDR3s include the opening cysteine and the closing phenylalanine or tryptophan. A D gene is named only where the DNA matches it firmly. Clone size is not always given. Where it is, it says once, few, many or a class for expanded clones.

CDR3	DNA	D	size	V	J
CASSLLSETEAFF	TGTGCCAGCAGCCTCCTCTCGGAGACTGAAGCTTTCTTT	.	.	TRBV2	TRBJ1-1
CSARAHLNEQFF	TGCAGTGCTAGAGCTCACCTCAATGAGCAGTTCTTC	.	many	TRBV20-1	TRBJ2-1
CASSLDRDRTEAFF	TGTGCCAGCAGTTTAGACAGGGATAGGACTGAAGCTTTCTTT	TRBD1	.	TRBV25-1	TRBJ1-1
CASRNDGFYGYTF	TGTGCCAGCAGAAATGACGGCTTCTATGGCTACACCTTC	.	.	TRBV7-9	TRBJ1-2
CASSVRLDSAGNTIYF	TGTGCCAGCAGCGTACGACTAGACAGTGCGGGAAACACCATATATTTT	.	many	TRBV7-9	TRBJ1-3
CASSDNFSKETQYF	TGTGCCAGCAGTGATAATTTTTCTAAAGAGACCCAGTACTTC	.	.	TRBV2	TRBJ2-5
CASSSGSYYGYTF	TGTGCCAGCAGCTCCGGTTCTTATTATGGCTACACCTTC	.	many	TRBV7-2	TRBJ1-2
CASSSSSGSTDTQYF	TGTGCCAGCAGCTCCTCTAGCGGGAGCACAGATACGCAGTATTTT	TRBD2	.	TRBV11-1	TRBJ2-3
CAISESTLGALGYTF	TGTGCCATCAGTGAGTCGACATTAGGAGCCCTTGGCTACACCTTC	.	many	TRBV10-3	TRBJ1-2
CSARAPGRRPSVMNTEAFF	TGCAGTGCTAGAGCGCCGGGACGGCGACCTTCCGTAATGAACACTGAAGCTTTCTTT	.	few	TRBV20-1	TRBJ1-1
CASSIGGPNNSPLHF	TGTGCCAGTAGTATTGGAGGCCCCAATAATTCACCCCTCCACTTT	.	once	TRBV19	TRBJ1-6
CSVDQGADYGYTF	TGCAGCGTCGATCAGGGGGCCGACTATGGCTACACCTTC	TRBD1	.	TRBV29-1	TRBJ1-2
CASGRAQETQYF	TGTGCCAGCGGCCGGGCTCAAGAGACCCAGTACTTC	.	few	TRBV5-4	TRBJ2-5
CASSLSLPGGYGYTF	TGCGCCAGCAGCTTGTCCCTGCCAGGGGGGTATGGCTACACCTTC	TRBD1	.	TRBV5-1	TRBJ1-2
CASSQSGITGELFF	TGCGCCAGCAGCCAATCTGGGATTACCGGGGAGCTGTTTTTT	.	few	TRBV4-1	TRBJ2-2
CASSLSRFPVRNYEQYF	TGTGCCAGCAGCTTAAGTAGGTTCCCCGTCCGGAATTACGAGCAGTACTTC	.	many	TRBV7-9	TRBJ2-7
CASSLTFVRGTEAFF	TGTGCCAGCAGCTTAACCTTTGTCAGGGGCACTGAAGCTTTCTTT	.	many	TRBV7-9	TRBJ1-1
CSAREGAGLNTEAFF	TGCAGTGCTAGAGAAGGGGCAGGATTGAACACTGAAGCTTTCTTT	.	many	TRBV20-1	TRBJ1-1
CASSQGDRAGWSGYTF	TGCGCCAGCAGCCAAGGGGACAGGGCGGGGTGGAGTGGCTACACCTTC	TRBD1	few	TRBV4-1	TRBJ1-2
CASSLVGFEAFF	TGTGCCAGCAGCTTAGTCGGGTTTGAAGCTTTCTTT	.	many	TRBV7-6	TRBJ1-1
CASSDTWEVYEQYF	TGTGCCAGCAGTGACACCTGGGAGGTCTACGAGCAGTACTTC	.	few	TRBV6-4	TRBJ2-7
CASSLDLGREGQGRPLHF	TGTGCCAGCAGCTTAGATCTTGGCCGGGAGGGACAGGGCCGACCCCTCCACTTT	TRBD1	many	TRBV11-3	TRBJ1-6
CASVRTEDTDTQYF	TGTGCCAGCGTCCGAACCGAAGACACAGATACGCAGTATTTT	.	many	TRBV2	TRBJ2-3
CASSLAAQAKNIQYF	TGCGCCAGCAGCTTGGCCGCCCAGGCCAAAAACATTCAGTACTTC	.	.	TRBV5-1	TRBJ2-4
CASSPSGQRAEQYF	TGTGCCAGCAGCCCCTCGGGACAGCGTGCCGAGCAGTACTTC	TRBD1	many	TRBV6-4	TRBJ2-7
CASSWTGGYTF	TGTGCCAGCAGTTGGACAGGCGGCTACACCTTC	TRBD1	many	TRBV6-6	TRBJ1-2
CASSSRALGPQPQHF	TGTGCCAGCAGTAGCCGGGCCCTGGGTCCACAGCCCCAGCATTTT	.	few	TRBV12-3/TRBV12-4	TRBJ1-5
CASGLGGQGTREQYF	TGTGCTAGTGGTTTGGGGGGACAGGGGACACGCGAGCAGTACTTC	TRBD1	many	TRBV12-5	TRBJ2-7
CASSRAIGGLEFGYTF	TGCGCCAGCAGCAGGGCGATAGGAGGACTGGAGTTTGGCTACACCTTC	.	many	TRBV5-1	TRBJ1-2
CSAQRQENTEAFF	TGCAGCGCCCAGCGCCAGGAGAACACTGAAGCTTTCTTT	.	.	TRBV29-1	TRBJ1-1
CASSSDSTEAFF	TGCGCCAGCAGCTCTGACAGCACTGAAGCTTTCTTT	.	many	TRBV5-1	TRBJ1-1
CSILVPGSGNTIYF	TGCAGTATCCTCGTCCCGGGCTCTGGAAACACCATATATTTT	.	.	TRBV20-1	TRBJ1-3
CASSPLQGRTEAFF	TGTGCCAGCAGCCCACTGCAGGGGCGGACTGAAGCTTTCTTT	.	once	TRBV7-2	TRBJ1-1
CASSLAMVGDGELFF	TGCGCCAGCAGCTTGGCCATGGTAGGGGACGGGGAGCTGTTTTTT	.	few	TRBV5-1	TRBJ2-2
CASRPRGVSSQPQHF	TGTGCCAGCCGACCGAGGGGAGTCTCTTCTCAGCCCCAGCATTTT	.	.	TRBV12-3/TRBV12-4	TRBJ1-5
CSATGTGHTDTQYF	TGCAGTGCTACAGGGACCGGGCACACAGATACGCAGTATTTT	.	many	TRBV20-1	TRBJ2-3
CASSLAVSGITDTQYF	TGTGCCAGCAGCTTGGCCGTTAGCGGGATCACAGATACGCAGTATTTT	TRBD2	few	TRBV5-4	TRBJ2-3
CASSMGGKLAGPSSYNEQFF	TGTGCCAGTAGTATGGGGGGGAAGCTAGCGGGTCCCAGCTCCTACAATGAGCAGTTCTTC	TRBD2	.	TRBV19	TRBJ2-1
CASSQDTAGTYGYTF	TGCGCCAGCAGCCAAGATACTGCAGGGACCTATGGCTACACCTTC	.	many	TRBV4-1	TRBJ1-2
CASSSSWNQPQHF	TGTGCCAGCAGTTCGAGTTGGAATCAGCCCCAGCATTTT	.	many	TRBV12-3/TRBV12-4	TRBJ1-5
CSARVTTGLCSGANVLTF	TGCAGTGCTAGAGTAACGACAGGGCTGTGCTCTGGGGCCAACGTCCTGACTTTC	TRBD1	.	TRBV20-1	TRBJ2-6
CAISESRIAGGYNQPQHF	TGTGCCATCAGTGAGTCCCGGATTGCGGGAGGTTACAATCAGCCCCAGCATTTT	.	.	TRBV10-3	TRBJ1-5
CASQATGTSGETQYF	TGTGCCAGTCAGGCGACCGGGACTAGCGGAGAGACCCAGTACTTC	TRBD2	many	TRBV19	TRBJ2-5
CASRGLWPEAFF	TGTGCCAGCAGAGGGCTGTGGCCAGAAGCTTTCTTT	.	.	TRBV2	TRBJ1-1
CASSAQGEETQYF	TGCGCCAGCAGTGCACAAGGGGAAGAGACCCAGTACTTC	.	many	TRBV10-1	TRBJ2-5
CATSQAPSGYNEQFF	TGTGCCACCAGCCAGGCTCCTAGCGGGTACAATGAGCAGTTCTTC	TRBD2	.	TRBV24-1	TRBJ2-1
CAWSGGFNQPQHF	TGTGCCTGGAGTGGAGGGTTTAATCAGCCCCAGCATTTT	.	few	TRBV19	TRBJ1-5
CATRITSGYEQYF	TGTGCCACCAGAATAACTAGCGGCTACGAGCAGTACTTC	TRBD2	many	TRBV15	TRBJ2-7
CASSPRGSGILNEQFF	TGTGCCAGCAGCCCACGTGGTAGCGGGATCCTTAATGAGCAGTTCTTC	TRBD2	many	TRBV7-9	TRBJ2-1
CASSPGVGLAGGREQFF	TGCGCCAGCAGCCCCGGAGTTGGACTAGCGGGAGGTCGTGAGCAGTTCTTC	TRBD2	.	TRBV5-1	TRBJ2-1
CASRRLAANTGELFF	TGCGCCAGCAGGCGACTAGCGGCGAACACCGGGGAGCTGTTTTTT	TRBD2	few	TRBV5-1	TRBJ2-2
CASSSAGGGNYGYTF	TGTGCTAGCAGCAGTGCAGGGGGCGGTAACTATGGCTACACCTTC	TRBD1	many	TRBV25-1	TRBJ1-2
CATSRVDGTPYEQYF	TGTGCCACCAGCAGGGTAGACGGGACCCCCTACGAGCAGTACTTC	.	.	TRBV15	TRBJ2-7
CASSVGIGTYEQYF	TGTGCCAGCAGCGTAGGAATCGGAACCTACGAGCAGTACTTC	.	.	TRBV9	TRBJ2-7
CASSLVKLLPGPSNTEAFF	TGTGCCAGCAGCTTAGTAAAATTACTACCGGGGCCATCGAACACTGAAGCTTTCTTT	.	.	TRBV7-9	TRBJ1-1
CASSEVGRLSGEQYF	TGTGCCAGCAGTGAAGTTGGCAGGTTATCGGGCGAGCAGTACTTC	.	many	TRBV2	TRBJ2-7
CASSYGQGSTEAFF	TGTGCCAGCAGTTACGGGCAGGGGAGCACTGAAGCTTTCTTT	.	.	TRBV6-5	TRBJ1-1
CASSLVYSENTEAFF	TGTGCCAGCAGCTTAGTCTATTCAGAGAACACTGAAGCTTTCTTT	.	few	TRBV7-9	TRBJ1-1
CASSYSLDHEQYF	TGTGCCAGCAGTTACTCCCTAGACCACGAGCAGTACTTC	.	many	TRBV6-5	TRBJ2-7
CASNFRPGGRNEQFF	TGTGCCAGCAATTTCAGGCCGGGGGGGCGGAATGAGCAGTTCTTC	TRBD2	.	TRBV12-3/TRBV12-4	TRBJ2-1